This T cell receptor (beta chain) was identified during a study of response to subunit inactivated influenza vaccine (dated by TCRdb to the late 2010s). Background on the whole study: Deep quantitative T cell receptor repertoire profiling was used in the study to track responses to a trivalent subunit inactivated influenza vaccine. Study-level results and caveats: The authors suggested that each seasonal influenza vaccination may recruit only a limited number of new T cells.

Via the germline V gene (reference sequence), CDR1 is DFQATT and CDR2 SNEGSKA. Including cysteine and phenylalanine, the CDR3 has 17 amino acids. The sequence is cut down to CDR3 DNA, 51 bases in frame from base 1. V gives up 6 bases and J gives up 0 bases, and the segment between their germline ends measures 21 bases. Note on this clonotype: Its specific antigen is unknown. Base qualities are missing; no much larger clone stands one base away.

The library was obtained by RT-PCR. The run used an Illumina HiSeq 2500. TCRdb cleaned the public reads at Q25 with fastp, built clones with MiXCR and kept in-frame beta chains. When rows share a CDR3 protein, they turn into one entry using the most common DNA and genes. This sample lists about 240,000 distinct CDR3 sequences; 9% to 15% were detected once. The ten biggest clones cover approximately 8.3% of the sample. The receptor comes from a man aged 50-59 years who received an inactivated influenza vaccine. Donor details come from another sample of the same person, matched by shared clones. The chain is assembled from TRBV20-1 and TRBJ1-3; TRBD1 might be the D gene, on 5 matching bases. The sample in question was non-naive T cells sorted from PBMCs, obtained approximately 15 days before vaccination. The cell subset or site label, as the study defines it: memory T cell fraction. The CDR3 is CSAPGPGFTGSGNTIYF. The DNA reads as follows: TGCAGTGCACCGGGCCCAGGATTTACAGGCTCTGGAAACACCATATATTTT.